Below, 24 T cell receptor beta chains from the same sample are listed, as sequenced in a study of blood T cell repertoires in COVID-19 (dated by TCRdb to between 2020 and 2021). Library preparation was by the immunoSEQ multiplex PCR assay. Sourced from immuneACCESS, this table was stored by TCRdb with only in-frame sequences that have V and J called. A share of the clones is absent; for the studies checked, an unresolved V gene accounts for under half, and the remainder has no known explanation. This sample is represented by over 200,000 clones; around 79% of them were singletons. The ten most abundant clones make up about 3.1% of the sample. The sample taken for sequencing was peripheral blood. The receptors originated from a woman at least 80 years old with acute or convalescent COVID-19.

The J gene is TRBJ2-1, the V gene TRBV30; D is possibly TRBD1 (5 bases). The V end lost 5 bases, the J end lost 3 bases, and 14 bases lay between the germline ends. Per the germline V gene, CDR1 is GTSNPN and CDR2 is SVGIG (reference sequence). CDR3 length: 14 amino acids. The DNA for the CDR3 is TGTGCCTGGGGGGTAGGGGTCGGCTACAATGAGCAGTTCTTC. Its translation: CAWGVGVGYNEQFF.

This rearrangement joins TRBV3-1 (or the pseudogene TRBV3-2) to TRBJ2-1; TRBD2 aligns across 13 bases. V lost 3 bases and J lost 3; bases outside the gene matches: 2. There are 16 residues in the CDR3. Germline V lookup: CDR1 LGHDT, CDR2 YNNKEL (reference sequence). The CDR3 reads CASSHGTSGIYNEQFF. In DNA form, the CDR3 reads TGTGCCAGCAGCCACGGGACTAGCGGGATCTACAATGAGCAGTTCTTC.

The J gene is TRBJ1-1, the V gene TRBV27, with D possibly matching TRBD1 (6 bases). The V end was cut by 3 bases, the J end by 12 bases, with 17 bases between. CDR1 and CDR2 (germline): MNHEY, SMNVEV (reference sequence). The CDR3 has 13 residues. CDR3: CASSFRAQGTPFF. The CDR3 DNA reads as TGTGCCAGCAGTTTCCGGGCCCAGGGGACGCCTTTCTTT.

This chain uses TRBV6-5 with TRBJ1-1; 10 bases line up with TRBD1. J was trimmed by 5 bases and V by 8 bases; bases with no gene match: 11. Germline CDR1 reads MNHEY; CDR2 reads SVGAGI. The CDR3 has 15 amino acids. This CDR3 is CASLPGGQGLTEAFF. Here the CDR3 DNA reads TGTGCCAGCCTCCCGGGGGGACAGGGGTTGACTGAAGCTTTCTTT.

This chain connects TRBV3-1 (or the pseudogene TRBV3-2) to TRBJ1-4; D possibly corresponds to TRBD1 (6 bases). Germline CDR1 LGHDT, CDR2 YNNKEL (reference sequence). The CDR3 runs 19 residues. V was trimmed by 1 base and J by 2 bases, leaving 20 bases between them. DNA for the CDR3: TGTGCCAGCAGCCAAGCCCCCCGGGGGGCGAATTGGACTAATGAAAAACTGTTTTTT. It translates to CASSQAPRGANWTNEKLFF.

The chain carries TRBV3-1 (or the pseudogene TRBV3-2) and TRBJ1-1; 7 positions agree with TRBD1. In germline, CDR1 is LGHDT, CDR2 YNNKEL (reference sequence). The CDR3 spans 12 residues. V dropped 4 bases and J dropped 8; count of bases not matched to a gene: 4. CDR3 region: CASSLGQFEAFF. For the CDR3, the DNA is TGTGCCAGCAGCCTGGGACAGTTCGAAGCTTTCTTT.

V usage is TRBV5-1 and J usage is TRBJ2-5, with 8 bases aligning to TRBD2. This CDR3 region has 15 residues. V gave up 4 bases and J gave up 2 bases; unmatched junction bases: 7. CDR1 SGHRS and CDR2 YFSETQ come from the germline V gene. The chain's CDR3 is CASSPVGLGQETQYF. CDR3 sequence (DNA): TGCGCCAGCAGCCCGGTGGGACTAGGGCAAGAGACCCAGTACTTC. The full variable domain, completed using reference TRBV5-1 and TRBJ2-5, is KAGVTQTPRYLIKTRGQQVTLSCSPISGHRSVSWYQQTPGQGLQFLFEYFSETQRNKGNFPGRFSGRQFSNSRSEMNVSTLELGDSALYLCASSPVGLGQETQYFGPGTRLLVL.

The CDR3 nucleotides read TGCGCCAGCAGCCGGGGACAGGGAACCTACAATGAGCAGTTCTTC. Encoded protein: CASSRGQGTYNEQFF. The rearrangement links TRBV4-3 to TRBJ2-1; 9 positions agree with TRBD1. Trimming at V came to 4 bases and at J to 2 bases, leaving 3 bases not matched to a gene. The CDR3 spans 15 residues. Germline V CDR1 and CDR2: LGHNA, YSLEER.

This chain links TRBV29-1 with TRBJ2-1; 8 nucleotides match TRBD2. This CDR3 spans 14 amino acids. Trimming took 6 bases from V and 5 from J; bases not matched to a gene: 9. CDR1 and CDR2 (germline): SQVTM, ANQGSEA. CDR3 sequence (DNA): TGCAGCGTCTATCGACTAGCGCCCGACAATGAGCAGTTCTTC. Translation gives CSVYRLAPDNEQFF.

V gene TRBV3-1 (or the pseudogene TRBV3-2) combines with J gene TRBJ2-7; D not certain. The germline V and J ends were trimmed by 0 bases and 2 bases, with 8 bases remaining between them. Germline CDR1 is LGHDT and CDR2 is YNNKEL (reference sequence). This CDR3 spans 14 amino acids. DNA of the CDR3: TGTGCCAGCAGCCAAGATGTCGCAGCCTACGAGCAGTACTTC. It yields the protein CASSQDVAAYEQYF.

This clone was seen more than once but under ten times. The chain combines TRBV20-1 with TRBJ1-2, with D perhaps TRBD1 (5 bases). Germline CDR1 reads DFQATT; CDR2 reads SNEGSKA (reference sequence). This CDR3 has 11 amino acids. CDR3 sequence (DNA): TGCAGAGCCCCAGGGAACTATGGCTACACCTTC. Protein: CRAPGNYGYTF.

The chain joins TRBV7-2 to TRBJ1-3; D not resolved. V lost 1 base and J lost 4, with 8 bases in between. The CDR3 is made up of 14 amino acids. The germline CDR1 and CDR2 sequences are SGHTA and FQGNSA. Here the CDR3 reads CASSLGGIGNTIYF. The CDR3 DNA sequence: TGTGCCAGCAGCTTAGGAGGGATCGGAAACACCATATATTTT.

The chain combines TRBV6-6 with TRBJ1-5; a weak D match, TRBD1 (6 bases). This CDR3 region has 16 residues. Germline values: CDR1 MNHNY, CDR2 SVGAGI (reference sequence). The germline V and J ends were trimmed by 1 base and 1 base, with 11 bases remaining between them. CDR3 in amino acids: CASSYYGGQSNQPQHF. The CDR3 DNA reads TGTGCCAGCAGTTACTACGGCGGACAGAGCAATCAGCCCCAGCATTTT.

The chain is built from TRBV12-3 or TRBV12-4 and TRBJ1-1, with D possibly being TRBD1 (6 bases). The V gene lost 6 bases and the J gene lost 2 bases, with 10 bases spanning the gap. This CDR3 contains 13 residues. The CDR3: CASSGQRNTEAFF. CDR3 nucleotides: TGTGCCAGCAGCGGACAGCGAAACACTGAAGCTTTCTTT.

CDR3 region: CASSRGQGDSPLHF. The CDR3, as DNA: TGTGCCAGCAGCAGAGGACAGGGCGATTCACCCCTCCACTTT. This chain connects TRBV3-1 (or the pseudogene TRBV3-2) to TRBJ1-6; 8 positions agree with TRBD1. CDR1 and CDR2 (germline): LGHDT, YNNKEL (reference sequence). The CDR3 loop spans 14 amino acids. V dropped 5 bases and J dropped 8; count of bases not matched to a gene: 5.

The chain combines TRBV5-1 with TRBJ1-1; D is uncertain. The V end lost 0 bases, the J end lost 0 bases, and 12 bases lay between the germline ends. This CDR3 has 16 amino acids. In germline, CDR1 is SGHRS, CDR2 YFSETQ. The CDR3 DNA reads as TGCGCCAGCAGCTTGGGGGCTCCTACGATGAACACTGAAGCTTTCTTT. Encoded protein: CASSLGAPTMNTEAFF.

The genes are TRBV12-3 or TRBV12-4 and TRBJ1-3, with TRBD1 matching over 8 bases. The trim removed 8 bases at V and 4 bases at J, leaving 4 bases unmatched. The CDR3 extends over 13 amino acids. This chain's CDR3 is CASDRGLGNTIYF. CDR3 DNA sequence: TGTGCCAGCGACAGGGGACTAGGAAACACCATATATTTT.

The DNA for the CDR3 is TGTGCCAGCAGTGAAGCAGGGGGATTGTATGGCTACACCTTC. As protein: CASSEAGGLYGYTF. The rearrangement uses TRBV6-1 and TRBJ1-2; tentatively, D is TRBD1 (6 bases). V was shortened by 0 bases and J by 5 bases, with 10 bases between the two germline ends. The CDR3 covers 14 residues. Per the germline V gene, CDR1 is MNHNS and CDR2 is SASEGT.

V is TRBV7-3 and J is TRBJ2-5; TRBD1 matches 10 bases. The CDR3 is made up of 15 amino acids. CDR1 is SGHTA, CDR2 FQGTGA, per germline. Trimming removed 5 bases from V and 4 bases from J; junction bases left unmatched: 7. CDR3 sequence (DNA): TGTGCCAGCAGCAACGGACAGGGGGTGGGAGAGACCCAGTACTTC. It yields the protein CASSNGQGVGETQYF.

Here the CDR3 reads CASIALAPSNQPQHF. The CDR3 coding sequence is TGTGCCAGCATCGCCCTGGCACCTAGCAATCAGCCCCAGCATTTT. The chain carries TRBV6-5 and TRBJ1-5, with D unresolved. This CDR3 region has 15 residues. Germline CDR1 and CDR2: MNHEY and SVGAGI. The ends were cut back, 7 bases at V and 0 bases at J, with 13 bases in the middle.

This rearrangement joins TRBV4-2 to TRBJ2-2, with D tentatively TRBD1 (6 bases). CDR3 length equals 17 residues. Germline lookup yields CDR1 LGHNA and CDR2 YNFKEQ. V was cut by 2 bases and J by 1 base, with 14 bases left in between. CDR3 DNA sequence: TGTGCCAGCAGCCAATTCGGACAGACGGGGAACACCGGGGAGCTGTTTTTT. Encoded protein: CASSQFGQTGNTGELFF.

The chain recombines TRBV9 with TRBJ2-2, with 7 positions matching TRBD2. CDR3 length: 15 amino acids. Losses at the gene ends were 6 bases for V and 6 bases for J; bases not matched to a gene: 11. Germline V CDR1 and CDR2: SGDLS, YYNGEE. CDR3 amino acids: CASTKGGRDSGELFF. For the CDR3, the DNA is TGTGCCAGCACGAAGGGAGGGAGGGATTCCGGGGAGCTGTTTTTT.

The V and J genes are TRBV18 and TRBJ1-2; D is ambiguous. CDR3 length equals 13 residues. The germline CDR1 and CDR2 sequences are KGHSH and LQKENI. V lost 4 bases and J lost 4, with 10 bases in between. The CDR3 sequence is CASSRGLGYGYTF. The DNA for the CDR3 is TGTGCCAGCTCACGTGGACTGGGCTATGGCTACACCTTC. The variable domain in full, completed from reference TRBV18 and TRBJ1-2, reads NAGVMQNPRHLVRRRGQEARLRCSPMKGHSHVYWYRQLPEEGLKFMVYLQKENIIDESGMPKERFSAEFPKEGPSILRIQQVVRGDSAAYFCASSRGLGYGYTFGSGTRLTVV.

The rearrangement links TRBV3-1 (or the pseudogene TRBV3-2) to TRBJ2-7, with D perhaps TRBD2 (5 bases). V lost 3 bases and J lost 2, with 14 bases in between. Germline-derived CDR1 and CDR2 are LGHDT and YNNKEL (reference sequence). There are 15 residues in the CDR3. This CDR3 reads CASSQAAVGAYEQYF. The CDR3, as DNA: TGTGCCAGCAGCCAGGCAGCGGTTGGGGCCTACGAGCAGTACTTC.